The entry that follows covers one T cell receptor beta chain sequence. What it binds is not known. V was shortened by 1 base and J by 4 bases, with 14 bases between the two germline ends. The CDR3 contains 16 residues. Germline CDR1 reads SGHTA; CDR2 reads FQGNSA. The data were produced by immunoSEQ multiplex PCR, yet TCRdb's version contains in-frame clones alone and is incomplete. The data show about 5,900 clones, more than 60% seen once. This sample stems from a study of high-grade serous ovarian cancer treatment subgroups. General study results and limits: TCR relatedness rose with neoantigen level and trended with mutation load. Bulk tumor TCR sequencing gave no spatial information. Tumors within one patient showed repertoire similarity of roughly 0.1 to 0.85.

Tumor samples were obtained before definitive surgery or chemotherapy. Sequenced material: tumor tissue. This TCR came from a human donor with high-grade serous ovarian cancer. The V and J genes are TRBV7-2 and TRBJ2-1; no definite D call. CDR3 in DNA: TGTGCCAGCAGCTTAGTCCCTAGAAGGGCTTACAATGAGCAGTTCTTC. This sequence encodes CASSLVPRRAYNEQFF.